Following are 5 T cell receptor beta chains from one sample sequenced in a study of CD8+CD57+ T cells in acquired aplastic anemia. CDR3 and TCR beta VDJ profiling relied on genomic DNA as the template. One entry per CDR3 protein results from TCRdb running MiXCR on the reads. Counted here are about 160,000 distinct CDR3 sequences, approximately 43% occurring once; the ten biggest clones make up 0.9% to 1.2%. Input material: sorted CD4+, CD8+, or CD8+CD57+ T cells (not recorded which) from PBMCs. The receptors stem from a human donor in good health.

This clonotype was observed at least ten times. The genes are TRBV5-5 and TRBJ1-5, with D perhaps matching TRBD1 (6 bases). The CDR3 covers 13 residues. V was shortened by 2 bases and J by 7 bases, with 10 bases between the two germline ends. Germline V gene data show CDR1 as SGHKS and CDR2 as YYEKEE (reference sequence). The CDR3 bases are TGTGCCAGCAGCTTTTCAGGGGACCAGCCCCAGCATTTT. It yields the protein CASSFSGDQPQHF. Full variable domain (rest looked up from reference TRBV5-5 and TRBJ1-5): DAGVTQSPTHLIKTRGQQVTLRCSPISGHKSVSWYQQVLGQGPQFIFQYYEKEERGRGNFPDRFSARQFPNYSSELNVNALLLGDSALYLCASSFSGDQPQHFGDGTRLSIL.

The chain is built from TRBV15 and TRBJ1-1; D remains unclear. V was shortened by 0 bases and J by 2 bases, with 7 bases between the two germline ends. The CDR3 contains 14 residues. Germline assignment: CDR1 LNHNV and CDR2 YYDKDF (reference sequence). CDR3: CATSRDTVNTEAFF. CDR3 coding DNA: TGTGCCACCAGCAGAGACACGGTCAACACTGAAGCTTTCTTT. The whole variable domain, remainder taken from reference TRBV15 and TRBJ1-1, is DAMVIQNPRYQVTQFGKPVTLSCSQTLNHNVMYWYQQKSSQAPKLLFHYYDKDFNNEADTPDNFQSRRPNTSFCFLDIRSPGLGDTAMYLCATSRDTVNTEAFFGQGTRLTVV.

This clonotype has ten or more counts. This rearrangement joins TRBV5-4 to TRBJ2-7; 9 bases match TRBD1. V was clipped by 4 bases and J by 5 bases; unmatched bases: 4. CDR3 length equals 13 residues. The germline V gene has CDR1 SGHNT and CDR2 YYREEE (reference sequence). As DNA, the CDR3 is TGTGCCAGCAGCGGGGGACAGGGACACGAGCAGTACTTC. This gives the protein CASSGGQGHEQYF.

The chain is built from TRBV25-1 and TRBJ2-2; TRBD1 is a possible D gene (6 bases). CDR1 is MGHDK and CDR2 is SYGVNS in the germline V gene. This CDR3 is 17 amino acids long. Trimming pared 5 bases from V and 7 bases from J, leaving 23 bases between. CDR3 sequence (DNA): TGTGCCAGCAGTCCCCCGGGTCCCGGGCAGGGGATCGGGGAGCTGTTTTTT. Translating it yields CASSPPGPGQGIGELFF.

Details on this clonotype: It may be a read error: a sequence one base away is much more abundant. The chain employs TRBV7-9 and TRBJ2-7; D perhaps matches TRBD2 (6 bases). The CDR3 spans 14 residues. Germline V lookup: CDR1 SEHNR, CDR2 FQNEAQ (reference sequence). V dropped 5 bases and J dropped 0 bases, with 11 bases sitting between them. This CDR3 reads CASSTIGSSYEQYF. The CDR3 DNA sequence: TGTGCCAGCAGCACTATCGGGAGCTCCTACGAGCAGTACTTC. Full variable domain (outside the CDR3, taken from reference TRBV7-9 and TRBJ2-7): DTGVSQNPRHKITKRGQNVTFRCDPISEHNRLYWYRQTLGQGPEFLTYFQNEAQLEKSRLLSDRFSAERPKGSFSTLEIQRTEQGDSAMYLCASSTIGSSYEQYFGPGTRLTVT.